Presented here are 8 T cell receptor beta chains from one specimen sequenced in a study of identical twins. TCRdb reanalysed the 5' RACE reads using MiXCR and keeps one entry per CDR3 protein. The table records 350,000 to 450,000 distinct CDR3 sequences, about a fifth of them present only once. Sequencing was performed on naive T cells sorted from blood. The receptors here all came from a man aged 45-60 years in good health.

Points on this clonotype: A read error may explain this, as a much larger clone is one base away. The chain has TRBV7-6 and TRBJ2-5, with 7 bases fitting TRBD2. Germline values: CDR1 SGHVS, CDR2 FNYEAQ. V was pared by 3 bases and J by 4 bases, with 5 bases of the junction left unmatched. This CDR3 is 14 amino acids long. The CDR3 spells CASSLGRGRETQYF. The CDR3 DNA reads as TGTGCCAGCAGCTTGGGGAGGGGCAGAGAGACCCAGTACTTC.

The chain recombines TRBV6-2 or TRBV6-3 with TRBJ2-7; 13 bases line up with TRBD2. Germline V gives CDR1 MNHEY, CDR2 SVGEGT. This CDR3 is 16 amino acids long. V dropped 5 bases and J dropped 5; count of bases not matched to a gene: 9. CDR3 loop: CASSGLLAGGPHEQYF. The CDR3 region has the DNA TGTGCCAGCAGTGGGCTACTAGCGGGAGGGCCCCACGAGCAGTACTTC.

This clonotype was observed at least ten times. The chain uses TRBV12-3 or TRBV12-4 and TRBJ2-4; D gene ambiguous. This CDR3 is built from 15 residues. V shed 1 base and J shed 8 bases, with 15 bases lying between them. Here the CDR3 reads CASSLGGAFRDIQYF. The CDR3 DNA is TGTGCCAGCAGTTTAGGTGGAGCGTTTAGGGACATTCAGTACTTC.

The rearrangement links TRBV4-3 to TRBJ1-1; 10 bases fit TRBD1. The CDR3 consists of 17 residues. V was pared by 1 base and J by 2 bases, with 7 bases of the junction left unmatched. Germline lookup yields CDR1 LGHNA and CDR2 YSLEER. The CDR3 sequence is CASSQGPGQGVNTEAFF. The CDR3 DNA follows: TGCGCCAGCAGCCAAGGACCAGGACAGGGGGTAAACACTGAAGCTTTCTTT.

This clonotype has at least ten counts. CDR3 in DNA: TGTGCCAGCAGTCAGGATATTCGCACAGATACGCAGTATTTT. Translated: CASSQDIRTDTQYF. The chain has TRBV3-1 and TRBJ2-3; D call uncertain. This CDR3 is built from 14 residues. The germline V and J ends were trimmed by 6 bases and 1 base, with 11 bases remaining between them. Germline CDR1 reads LGHDT; CDR2 reads YNNKEL (reference sequence).

The CDR3 nucleotides are TGTGCCAGCACTTTCCCGGGGACAGGTCCAGATACGCAGTATTTT. Protein: CASTFPGTGPDTQYF. V gene TRBV28 combines with J gene TRBJ2-3; TRBD1 aligns across 8 bases. Germline CDR1 reads MDHEN; CDR2 reads SYDVKM. The CDR3 has 15 residues. The trim removed 7 bases at V and 4 bases at J, leaving 10 bases unmatched. Complete variable domain (other parts from reference TRBV28 and TRBJ2-3): DVKVTQSSRYLVKRTGEKVFLECVQDMDHENMFWYRQDPGLGLRLIYFSYDVKMKEKGDIPEGYSVSREKKERFSLILESASTNQTSMYLCASTFPGTGPDTQYFGPGTRLTVL.

This clonotype has at least ten counts. The rearrangement joins TRBV4-2 to TRBJ1-5; D gene ambiguous. Germline V gene sequence: CDR1 LGHNA, CDR2 YNFKEQ. This CDR3 has 15 amino acids. V was shortened by 0 bases and J by 0 bases, with 6 bases between the two germline ends. The CDR3 loop is CASSQDFYSNQPQHF. CDR3 bases: TGTGCCAGCAGCCAAGATTTCTATAGCAATCAGCCCCAGCATTTT.

This clonotype turned up a few times. The chain recombines TRBV5-1 with TRBJ2-7; D is undetermined. CDR3 length equals 15 residues. Trimming took off 1 base at V and 4 bases at J, with 15 bases between the two ends. Per germline, CDR1 SGHRS and CDR2 YFSETQ. CDR3 sequence reads: CASSLRYRSPYEQYF. CDR3 sequence (DNA): TGCGCCAGCAGCTTGAGATACCGATCCCCGTACGAGCAGTACTTC.